One T cell receptor (beta chain) is described in this entry. Antigen specificity is unknown. This CDR3 is built from 13 residues. The data stem from a study of monozygotic twins with inflammatory bowel disease. Study-level results: The analysis did not separate different T cell subtypes.

TCRdb reanalyzed the 5' RACE reads and collapses them to one entry per CDR3 protein, without DNA. Its table lists over 200,000 distinct CDR3 sequences. The chain combines TRBV12-3 or TRBV12-4 with TRBJ1-1. Sequencing was carried out using blood. This TCR was recovered from a human donor with ulcerative colitis or Crohn's disease, or a healthy co-twin of an affected twin (not recorded which). The CDR3 here is CASRPGPNTEAFF.